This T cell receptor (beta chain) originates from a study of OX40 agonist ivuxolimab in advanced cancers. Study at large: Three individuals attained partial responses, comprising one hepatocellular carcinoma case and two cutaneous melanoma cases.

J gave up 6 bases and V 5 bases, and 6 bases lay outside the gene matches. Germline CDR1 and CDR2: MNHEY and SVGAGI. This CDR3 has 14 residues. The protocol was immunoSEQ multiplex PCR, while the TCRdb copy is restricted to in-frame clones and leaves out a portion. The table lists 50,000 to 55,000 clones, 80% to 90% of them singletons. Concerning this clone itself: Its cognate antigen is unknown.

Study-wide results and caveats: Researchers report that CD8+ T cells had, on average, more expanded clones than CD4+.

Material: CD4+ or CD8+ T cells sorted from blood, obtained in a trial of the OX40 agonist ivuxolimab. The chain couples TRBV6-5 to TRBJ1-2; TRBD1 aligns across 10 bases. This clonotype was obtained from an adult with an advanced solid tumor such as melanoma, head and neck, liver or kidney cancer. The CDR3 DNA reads TGTGCCAGCAGTGCCATGACAGGGGGCAATGGCTACACCTTC. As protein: CASSAMTGGNGYTF.